This TCR beta chain originates from a study of T cells in Graves' hyperthyroidism and ophthalmopathy. The V end lost 7 bases, the J end lost 5 bases, and 23 bases lay between the germline ends. Germline V gene lookup returns CDR1 LGHDT and CDR2 YNNKEL (reference sequence). This CDR3 contains 16 residues. From RNA transcripts, TCR beta CDR3 regions were amplified. The study used the HTBI primer set for a first-round RT-PCR of the TCR CDR3. From the multiplex PCR reads, TCRdb called clonotypes with MiXCR, one entry per CDR3 protein. The sample holds around 620,000 distinct CDR3 sequences, roughly 46% seen once.

This chain joins TRBV3-1 and TRBJ2-5; D is possibly TRBD2 (5 bases). This clonotype was obtained from an adult woman with Graves' disease, either hyperthyroidism or ophthalmopathy (not recorded which). The sequenced material came from peripheral blood or thyroid tissue (not recorded which). The CDR3 spells CASNPIYGDVGETQYF. The CDR3, as DNA: TGTGCCAGCAACCCCATTTACGGGGATGTCGGGGAGACCCAGTACTTC.